The clone carrying this T cell receptor (beta chain) was counted at least ten times. V was shortened by 1 base and J by 1 base, with 7 bases between the two germline ends. Germline lookup yields CDR1 LNHDA and CDR2 SQIVND (reference sequence). The CDR3 contains 15 residues. These data come from a study of early T cells in non-severe SARS-CoV-2 infection. Study information: Sequencing targeted bulk RNA from unsorted whole blood, leaving chains unpaired.

Each cDNA molecule carried a unique molecular identifier. TCRdb fed the 5' RACE reads into MiXCR, producing one record per CDR3 protein. The profile covers around 30,000 distinct CDR3 sequences, with 5.5% to 7.5% appearing a single time and approximately 7.2% taken by the ten largest. The sequencing input was whole blood. The sequence came from an adult who was a healthcare worker with PCR-confirmed SARS-CoV-2 infection or an uninfected control (not recorded which). The chain employs TRBV19 and TRBJ2-2, with D possibly matching TRBD1 (5 bases). CDR3 sequence (DNA): TGTGCCAGTAGTATAGGACAGATGAACACCGGGGAGCTGTTTTTT. Its protein product is CASSIGQMNTGELFF.